Listed below are T cell receptor beta chains from one sample, sequenced in a study of OX40 agonist ivuxolimab in advanced cancers. The data were produced by immunoSEQ multiplex PCR, yet TCRdb's version contains in-frame clones alone and is incomplete. The profile shows about 73,000 clones, 92% of them singletons. The input for sequencing was CD4+ or CD8+ T cells sorted from blood, taken in a trial of the OX40 agonist ivuxolimab. Receptors originate from an adult with an advanced solid tumor such as melanoma, head and neck, liver or kidney cancer. The CDR3 runs from the conserved cysteine through the conserved F or W. D genes are given only for firm matches. Not all rows give a size; the values are once, few, many and, for expanded clones, a class.

abundance	d_gene	v_gene	j_gene	len	CDR3nt	CDR3aa
once	NA	TRBV7-2	TRBJ1-2	17	TGTGCCAGCAGCTTAGCGAGGGACGGTGGGGGGAACTATGGCTACACCTTC	CASSLARDGGGNYGYTF
medium-sized	NA	TRBV9	TRBJ2-7	12	TGTGCCAGCAGGGCAGACGGCGACGAGCAGTACTTC	CASRADGDEQYF
NA	TRBD1	TRBV25-1	TRBJ2-5	15	TGTGCCAGCAGTGAATGGGGGACAGAACAAGAGACCCAGTACTTC	CASSEWGTEQETQYF
NA	TRBD1	TRBV2	TRBJ1-6	17	TGTGCCAGCAGTGAAGCCTCACCGACAGGGAATAATTCACCCCTCCACTTT	CASSEASPTGNNSPLHF
NA	NA	TRBV13	TRBJ1-2	12	TGTGCCAGCAGCTTAGAGGGCGGAGGCTACACCTTC	CASSLEGGGYTF
NA	TRBD2	TRBV2	TRBJ2-3	19	TGTGCCAGCAGTGAAAAGTTAGCGGGGGGTCTCCCTGTGAAGGATACGCAGTATTTT	CASSEKLAGGLPVKDTQYF
NA	NA	TRBV7-8	TRBJ1-3	16	TGTGCCAGCAGCCGCGATAGGGGATATCCTGGAAACACCATATATTTT	CASSRDRGYPGNTIYF
NA	NA	TRBV5-4	TRBJ2-7	14	TGTGCCAGCAGCTTGGGACAGCCTCAACTCGAGCAGTACTTC	CASSLGQPQLEQYF
few	NA	TRBV9	TRBJ2-1	14	TGTGCCAGCAGCGGACAAAACAGGGTCAATGAGCAGTTCTTC	CASSGQNRVNEQFF
once	TRBD2	TRBV6-5	TRBJ2-7	15	TGTGCCAGCAGTCAACTAGCGGGGGGGAACTACGAGCAGTACTTC	CASSQLAGGNYEQYF
NA	NA	TRBV5-1	TRBJ2-7	12	TGCGCCAGCAGCTTGACGGTCTACGAGCAGTACTTC	CASSLTVYEQYF
once	NA	TRBV19	TRBJ2-2	11	TGTGCCAGTAGTGAGACCGGGGAGCTGTTTTTT	CASSETGELFF
NA	NA	TRBV19	TRBJ2-7	14	TGTGCCAGTAGTATATTCCAGGGAGCCCACGAGCAGTACTTC	CASSIFQGAHEQYF
NA	TRBD2	TRBV5-4	TRBJ2-3	16	TGTGCCAGCAGTAACGAAGGGCTAGCGGGGGGGCTTGTGAAGTATTTT	CASSNEGLAGGLVKYF
NA	TRBD1	TRBV4-3	TRBJ2-7	15	TGCGCCAGCAGCCAAGGCCGGGACAGCTCCTACGAGCAGTACTTC	CASSQGRDSSYEQYF
NA	NA	TRBV5-6	TRBJ2-7	12	TGTGCCAGCAGCCCGGGTCCTAAGGAGCAGTACTTC	CASSPGPKEQYF
NA	NA	TRBV10-2	TRBJ1-2	13	TGCGCCAGCAGTGACAGTTTTGCGTATGGCTACACCTTC	CASSDSFAYGYTF
NA	NA	TRBV7-9	TRBJ1-2	13	TGTGCCAGCAGTCCCACAGGAGACTATGGCTACACCTTC	CASSPTGDYGYTF
NA	NA	TRBV2	TRBJ2-2	16	TGTGCCAGCGGATGGAACAGGGCTGGGGACACCGGGGAGCTGTTTTTT	CASGWNRAGDTGELFF
once	NA	TRBV29-1	TRBJ1-2	13	TGCAGCGTTGACCTTTCAGGGAACTATGGCTACACCTTC	CSVDLSGNYGYTF
NA	TRBD2	TRBV30	TRBJ2-7	14	TGTGCCTGGAGTGTAAGCGGGGGGGCCTACGAGCAGTACTTC	CAWSVSGGAYEQYF
NA	NA	TRBV27	TRBJ1-4	13	TGTGCCAGCAGTCGCAGGGGTAATGAAAAACTGTTTTTT	CASSRRGNEKLFF
NA	NA	TRBV27	TRBJ2-7	14	TGTGCCAGCAGTTTATGGGGGGGCACCTACGAGCAGTACTTC	CASSLWGGTYEQYF
NA	NA	TRBV21-1	TRBJ1-1	15	TGTGCCAGCAGCAAAGCTTCCGGGACAGACACTGAAGCTTTCTTT	CASSKASGTDTEAFF
once	NA	TRBV7-9	TRBJ1-1	17	TGTGCCAGCAGCCCAGTCGGGACTCTAGGTTTAGGCGGGGAAGCTTTCTTT	CASSPVGTLGLGGEAFF
NA	NA	TRBV11-3	TRBJ2-3	15	TGTGCCAGCAACGCTGAGTGGACGGTGGAAGATACGCAGTATTTT	CASNAEWTVEDTQYF
NA	NA	TRBV19	TRBJ2-5	16	TGTGCCAGTAGTACTTGGGGGGAGGAGGATCAAGAGACCCAGTACTTC	CASSTWGEEDQETQYF
NA	NA	TRBV4-3	TRBJ2-7	15	TGCGCCAGCAGCCAAGGGGCCGATTCTACCTACGAGCAGTACTTC	CASSQGADSTYEQYF
NA	NA	TRBV25-1	TRBJ2-5	15	TGTGCCAGCAGTGAGATGTTGGGGGTCCAAGAGACCCAGTACTTC	CASSEMLGVQETQYF
NA	TRBD1	TRBV23-1	TRBJ1-5	17	TGCGCCAGCAGTCCGCCGAGAAAGACAGGGAGCAATCAGCCCCAGCATTTT	CASSPPRKTGSNQPQHF
few	NA	TRBV6-4	TRBJ2-1	13	TGTGCCAGCAGTGACAGGGAGTACAATGAGCAGTTCTTC	CASSDREYNEQFF
once	NA	TRBV2	TRBJ1-1	12	TGTGCCAGCAGACTGTCGAACACTGAAGCTTTCTTT	CASRLSNTEAFF
NA	TRBD1	TRBV7-8	TRBJ2-1	13	TGTGCCAGCAGCTCGGACAGGGATTATGAGCAGTTCTTC	CASSSDRDYEQFF
NA	TRBD2	TRBV7-9	TRBJ2-3	17	TGTGCCAGCAGCTCTCCGGGACTAGCGGGGATCACAGATACGCAGTATTTT	CASSSPGLAGITDTQYF
NA	TRBD1	TRBV19	TRBJ1-5	18	TGTGCCAGTAGTTTTCCCGAAGGAGAACAGGGGACCCATCAGCCCCAGCATTTT	CASSFPEGEQGTHQPQHF
NA	TRBD1	TRBV29-1	TRBJ2-7	14	TGCAGCGTTGCTCCGGGACAGGGAAGGGACGAGCAGTACTTC	CSVAPGQGRDEQYF
NA	NA	TRBV6-5	TRBJ2-5	12	TGTGCCAGCGGGCTAGCCGAGGAGACCCAGTACTTC	CASGLAEETQYF
NA	NA	TRBV2	TRBJ2-1	13	TGTGCCAGCTGTACCTGGTCACACAATGAGCAGTTCTTC	CASCTWSHNEQFF
once	NA	TRBV28	TRBJ1-5	12	TGTGCCAGCAGATCACAGGATCAGCCCCAGCATTTT	CASRSQDQPQHF
NA	NA	TRBV7-8	TRBJ2-7	18	TGTGCCAGCAGCTTACGGGTCGGAGTCTTGGGGGAGTCCTACGAGCAGTACTTC	CASSLRVGVLGESYEQYF
few	NA	TRBV4-1	TRBJ1-1	11	TGCGCCAGCAGTTGGAACACTGAAGCTTTCTTT	CASSWNTEAFF
NA	NA	TRBV28	TRBJ2-7	14	TGTGCCAGCAGTTTGACTAGAAGTACCTACGAGCAGTACTTC	CASSLTRSTYEQYF
NA	TRBD1	TRBV2	TRBJ2-5	12	TGTGCCAGTACAGGGGCGCAAGAGACCCAGTACTTC	CASTGAQETQYF
NA	TRBD1	TRBV10-1	TRBJ2-3	14	TGCGCCAGCAGTGAGACAGGGGGGACAGATACGCAGTATTTT	CASSETGGTDTQYF
NA	TRBD2	TRBV7-9	TRBJ2-1	16	TGTGCCAGCAGCGGCGGGATGGGCGCGGGGGGTTGGGAGCAGTTCTTC	CASSGGMGAGGWEQFF
few	TRBD2	TRBV6-4	TRBJ2-1	15	TGTGCCAGCAGTGACTCGAGCGGGGGGGCCAATGAGCAGTTCTTC	CASSDSSGGANEQFF
once	TRBD2	TRBV5-1	TRBJ2-1	18	TGCGCCAGCAGCCCCCCCGGGACTAGCGGGACCACCTACAATGAGCAGTTCTTC	CASSPPGTSGTTYNEQFF
once	NA	TRBV6-5	TRBJ1-5	14	TGTGCCAGCAGTTACAACCCTAGCAATCAGCCCCAGCATTTT	CASSYNPSNQPQHF
NA	TRBD1	TRBV5-4	TRBJ1-2	13	TGTGCCAGCAGCCTGGGACAGAACTATGGCTACACCTTC	CASSLGQNYGYTF
once	TRBD1	TRBV4-1	TRBJ1-2	16	TGCGCCAGCAGCCACCCGGGACAGGGAGGGCACTATGGCTACACCTTC	CASSHPGQGGHYGYTF
NA	TRBD1	TRBV5-1	TRBJ1-1	14	TGCGCCAGCAGCTTGACAGGGGGTTGGGGTGAAGCTTTCTTT	CASSLTGGWGEAFF
NA	NA	TRBV27	TRBJ1-2	14	TGTGCCAGCAGTTTATCCCCCCACTACTATGGCTACACCTTC	CASSLSPHYYGYTF
NA	NA	TRBV5-1	TRBJ2-3	15	TGCGCCAGCAGCTTGCATAGCGTTAGCACAGATACGCAGTATTTT	CASSLHSVSTDTQYF
NA	TRBD1	TRBV11-3	TRBJ1-1	12	TGTGCCAGCAAGACAGGGTCCGGAGAAGCTTTCTTT	CASKTGSGEAFF
NA	TRBD1	TRBV7-2	TRBJ1-5	15	TGTGCCAGCAGCCCGCGGACAGGGGGCGATCAGCCCCAGCATTTT	CASSPRTGGDQPQHF
NA	NA	TRBV7-9	TRBJ2-5	13	TGTGCCGACGAGTCCGGCAGGGGTGAGACCCAGTACTTC	CADESGRGETQYF
once	NA	TRBV4-1	TRBJ2-1	12	TGCGCCAGCAGCCAAGATGTGAATGAGCAGTTCTTC	CASSQDVNEQFF
NA	TRBD2	TRBV13	TRBJ2-7	15	TGTGCCAGCAGCTCGACCGGGACTGGGACTAACGAGCAGTACTTC	CASSSTGTGTNEQYF